The clone carrying this TCR beta chain was picked up many times. This entry is derived from a study of T cells in Graves' hyperthyroidism and ophthalmopathy. Authors of the study amplified TCR beta CDR3 regions from RNA transcripts. Researchers ran a first-round RT-PCR on the TCR CDR3 using the HTBI primer set. TCRdb re-derived calls from the multiplex PCR reads in MiXCR, one entry per CDR3 protein. The data hold 450,000 to 650,000 distinct CDR3 sequences, with 20% observed a single time. Per germline, CDR1 DFQATT and CDR2 SNEGSKA (reference sequence). Deletions cut 3 bases from V and 2 bases from J, with 11 bases between. CDR3 size: 13 residues.

This TCR was sampled from a man aged 18 to 30 with Graves' hyperthyroidism. The J gene is TRBJ2-7, the V gene TRBV20-1; D possibly matches TRBD1 or TRBD2 (5 bases each). The material sequenced was blood. This CDR3 reads CSARSRGPYEQYF. CDR3 in DNA: TGCAGTGCTAGGTCTCGGGGCCCCTACGAGCAGTACTTC.